These T cell receptor beta chains were read from a single sample in a study of control samples from healthy donors and cancer patients. TCRdb's table, derived via immunoSEQ multiplex PCR, lists solely in-frame clones and lacks some. The table shows around 130,000 clones, with roughly 90% occurring only once. Sequenced sample: PBMCs. The receptors here all came from a man in his fifties or sixties with head and neck cancer. CDR3s include the opening cysteine and the closing phenylalanine or tryptophan. The D gene is left open where the match is weak. Expanded clones are given a class, and other clones once, few, many or no size at all.

D,size,J,V,DNA,CDR3
TRBD2,-,TRBJ2-1,TRBV3-1/TRBV3-2,TGTGCCAGCAGCCAACTAGCGGGGGCCCCCATCTACAATGAGCAGTTCTTC,CASSQLAGAPIYNEQFF
TRBD1,-,TRBJ1-2,TRBV5-1,TGCGCCAGCAGCTTGGAGGGACAGGATTTCTATGGCTACACCTTC,CASSLEGQDFYGYTF
-,few,TRBJ2-2,TRBV7-2,TGTGCCAGCAGCCGTGGTGGGGACACCGGGGAGCTGTTTTTT,CASSRGGDTGELFF
-,-,TRBJ2-6,TRBV2,TGTGCCAGCAGTGTGCCACTAAATGGTTCGAGAGGGGCCAACGTCCTGACTTTC,CASSVPLNGSRGANVLTF
-,-,TRBJ1-2,TRBV7-9,TGTGCCAGCAGCAAGGGGACTTCCCCTTGGAGCTATGGCTACACCTTC,CASSKGTSPWSYGYTF
-,-,TRBJ2-2,TRBV6-5,TGTGCCAGCATTCTCGGGAGCGCGAACACCGGGGAGCTGTTTTTT,CASILGSANTGELFF
TRBD1,-,TRBJ1-1,TRBV6-5,TGTGCCAGCACCGGGACAGGTCCGACTGAAGCTTTCTTT,CASTGTGPTEAFF
-,-,TRBJ1-3,TRBV11-2,TGTGCCAGCAGCTTAAGGGGGTCGGCTACTGGAAACACCATATATTTT,CASSLRGSATGNTIYF
-,-,TRBJ2-1,TRBV7-6,TGTGCCAGCAGCCCCTCGGGGGGCACGACCTACAATGAGCAGTTCTTC,CASSPSGGTTYNEQFF
-,-,TRBJ2-5,TRBV20-1,TGCAGTGCTAGGTATCCGGAGACCCAGTACTTC,CSARYPETQYF
-,-,TRBJ2-5,TRBV11-3,TGTGCCAGCAGCCCAGGGAACCAAGAGACCCAGTACTTC,CASSPGNQETQYF
-,few,TRBJ1-5,TRBV9,TGTGCCAGCAGCGTAGGAGGTAGCAATCAGCCCCAGCATTTT,CASSVGGSNQPQHF
TRBD1,-,TRBJ1-6,TRBV28,TGTGCCAGCAGACTGGCAGGGACAGGGATGAGCTCCTATAATTCACCCCTCCACTTT,CASRLAGTGMSSYNSPLHF
TRBD1,-,TRBJ2-1,TRBV11-3,TGTGCCAGCAGCTTAGGGGTCGGGACAGGGGGCAATGAGCAGTTCTTC,CASSLGVGTGGNEQFF